This is a list of T cell receptor beta chains from one sample in a study of siplizumab effects on memory and regulatory T cells. Clones were sequenced by immunoSEQ multiplex PCR, and TCRdb holds only the in-frame ones, with some missing. This sample has about 100,000 clones; more than 85% occur once, and the top ten carry around 0.15%. Sequencing was done on a sample of CD4+ T cells sorted from blood. Source of these receptors: a human donor in good health. The CDR3 runs from the conserved cysteine through the conserved F or W. The D gene is left open where the match is weak. The listing skips clone size in some rows; elsewhere it reads once, few, many or a size class.

v_gene: TRBV20-1
abundance: NA
d_gene: TRBD2
j_gene: TRBJ2-5
CDR3nt: TGCAGTGCTGGGGGGGTGGAGACCCAGTACTTC
CDR3aa: CSAGGVETQYF

v_gene: TRBV5-1
abundance: NA
d_gene: NA
j_gene: TRBJ1-3
CDR3nt: TGCGCCAGCAAAACAGGGACCTCTGGAAACACCATATATTTT
CDR3aa: CASKTGTSGNTIYF

v_gene: TRBV11-3
abundance: NA
d_gene: NA
j_gene: TRBJ2-5
CDR3nt: TGTGCCAGCAGCTTAGGCGTACAAGAGACCCAGTACTTC
CDR3aa: CASSLGVQETQYF

v_gene: TRBV7-9
abundance: few
d_gene: NA
j_gene: TRBJ1-2
CDR3nt: TGTGCCAGCAGCTTAGCAGGATTCAACTATGGCTACACCTTC
CDR3aa: CASSLAGFNYGYTF

v_gene: TRBV5-1
abundance: NA
d_gene: TRBD1
j_gene: TRBJ2-7
CDR3nt: TGCGCCAGCAGCGGACCCCAAGCCGGGACAGGGGTGGACGAGCAGTACTTC
CDR3aa: CASSGPQAGTGVDEQYF

v_gene: TRBV30
abundance: NA
d_gene: NA
j_gene: TRBJ2-7
CDR3nt: TGTGCCTCCCGGGACGGAGCCTACGAGCAGTACTTC
CDR3aa: CASRDGAYEQYF

v_gene: TRBV14
abundance: NA
d_gene: NA
j_gene: TRBJ2-7
CDR3nt: TGTGCCAGCAGCCTCCAGTTGTACGAGCAGTACTTC
CDR3aa: CASSLQLYEQYF

v_gene: TRBV28
abundance: few
d_gene: NA
j_gene: TRBJ1-1
CDR3nt: TGTGCCAGCAGACTCATGAACACTGAAGCTTTCTTT
CDR3aa: CASRLMNTEAFF

v_gene: TRBV27
abundance: NA
d_gene: NA
j_gene: TRBJ2-7
CDR3nt: TGTGCCAGCAGTTCTCAGGGGAGGACCTACGAGCAGTACTTC
CDR3aa: CASSSQGRTYEQYF

v_gene: TRBV6-4
abundance: NA
d_gene: NA
j_gene: TRBJ1-1
CDR3nt: TGTGCCAGCAGAGTGGACTCCCGGGGGAACACTGAAGCTTTCTTT
CDR3aa: CASRVDSRGNTEAFF

v_gene: TRBV5-1
abundance: NA
d_gene: TRBD1
j_gene: TRBJ2-1
CDR3nt: TGCGCCAGCAGCATTGAAGGGGGCGCCTACAATGAGCAGTTCTTC
CDR3aa: CASSIEGGAYNEQFF

v_gene: TRBV18
abundance: NA
d_gene: TRBD1
j_gene: TRBJ1-5
CDR3nt: TGTGCCAGCTCACCACTGAGTATTAGGGGGCTAAGCAATCAGCCCCAGCATTTT
CDR3aa: CASSPLSIRGLSNQPQHF

v_gene: TRBV5-1
abundance: NA
d_gene: TRBD2
j_gene: TRBJ2-1
CDR3nt: TGCGCCAGCAGCCGCGGGACTAGCGGGCTATTATACAATGAGCAGTTCTTC
CDR3aa: CASSRGTSGLLYNEQFF

v_gene: TRBV27
abundance: NA
d_gene: NA
j_gene: TRBJ2-5
CDR3nt: TGTGCCAGGAAGTCAGAAAAAAGGGGTAAGGGAGAGACCCAGTACTTC
CDR3aa: CARKSEKRGKGETQYF

v_gene: TRBV7-2
abundance: NA
d_gene: NA
j_gene: TRBJ2-5
CDR3nt: TGTGCCAGCAGCTCTCCAAGCGGGACCCAGTACTTC
CDR3aa: CASSSPSGTQYF

v_gene: TRBV9
abundance: NA
d_gene: TRBD2
j_gene: TRBJ2-2
CDR3nt: TGTGCCAGCAGCGCCCCCCGTCTAGCGGGGGGGAACACCGGGGAGCTGTTTTTT
CDR3aa: CASSAPRLAGGNTGELFF

v_gene: TRBV6-5
abundance: NA
d_gene: NA
j_gene: TRBJ1-1
CDR3nt: TGTGCCAGTTCGGAGGCGGGCACTGGGGAAGCTTTCTTT
CDR3aa: CASSEAGTGEAFF

v_gene: TRBV11-3
abundance: NA
d_gene: NA
j_gene: TRBJ2-2
CDR3nt: TGTGCCAGCAGCTTACAGGGGCCCGGGGAGCTGTTTTTT
CDR3aa: CASSLQGPGELFF

v_gene: TRBV7-2
abundance: NA
d_gene: NA
j_gene: TRBJ1-2
CDR3nt: TGTGCCAGCAGCTATGGGGGAGGGTATGGCTACACCTTC
CDR3aa: CASSYGGGYGYTF

v_gene: TRBV5-6
abundance: NA
d_gene: TRBD2
j_gene: TRBJ2-4
CDR3nt: TGTGCCAGCAGCGTCCCTAGCGGGGGGAGATCGGGAGACATTCAGTACTTC
CDR3aa: CASSVPSGGRSGDIQYF

v_gene: TRBV14
abundance: NA
d_gene: TRBD1
j_gene: TRBJ1-1
CDR3nt: TGTGCCAGCAGCCAAGCTTGGGGACAGGGCACTGAAGCTTTCTTT
CDR3aa: CASSQAWGQGTEAFF

v_gene: TRBV28
abundance: NA
d_gene: NA
j_gene: TRBJ2-5
CDR3nt: TGTGCCAGCAGGACTAACAGGGAGACCCAGTACTTC
CDR3aa: CASRTNRETQYF

v_gene: TRBV19
abundance: once
d_gene: TRBD1
j_gene: TRBJ1-4
CDR3nt: TGTGCCAGTAGTCCCCCAGGGGGTGTGACTAATGAAAAACTGTTTTTT
CDR3aa: CASSPPGGVTNEKLFF

v_gene: TRBV10-3
abundance: NA
d_gene: NA
j_gene: TRBJ2-7
CDR3nt: TGTGCCATCAGTGAGTCGGATAGGACTACCTACGAGCAGTACTTC
CDR3aa: CAISESDRTTYEQYF

v_gene: TRBV19
abundance: NA
d_gene: TRBD1
j_gene: TRBJ1-2
CDR3nt: TGTGCCAGTAGTCTGACAGGGGGCGCTACGGCCTATGGCTACACCTTC
CDR3aa: CASSLTGGATAYGYTF

v_gene: TRBV20-1
abundance: NA
d_gene: NA
j_gene: TRBJ2-1
CDR3nt: TGCAGTGCGGACATGTACAATGAGCAGTTCTTC
CDR3aa: CSADMYNEQFF

v_gene: TRBV29-1
abundance: NA
d_gene: NA
j_gene: TRBJ1-2
CDR3nt: TGCAGCGTTGGGGAGGACTATGGCTACACCTTC
CDR3aa: CSVGEDYGYTF

v_gene: TRBV14
abundance: NA
d_gene: NA
j_gene: TRBJ1-4
CDR3nt: TGTGCCAGCAGCCAAGATCTCGGGAATAATGAAAAACTGTTTTTT
CDR3aa: CASSQDLGNNEKLFF

v_gene: TRBV6-5
abundance: NA
d_gene: NA
j_gene: TRBJ2-7
CDR3nt: TGTGCCAGCAGTTACTTCCCGGGGAACTCCTACGAGCAGTACTTC
CDR3aa: CASSYFPGNSYEQYF

v_gene: TRBV4-2
abundance: few
d_gene: NA
j_gene: TRBJ1-2
CDR3nt: TGTGCCAGCAGCCAGGAAACAGGGAACTATGGCTACACCTTC
CDR3aa: CASSQETGNYGYTF

v_gene: TRBV10-2
abundance: NA
d_gene: TRBD2
j_gene: TRBJ2-5
CDR3nt: TGCGCCAGCAGTGGAATTGCGGGGGAGCAAGACCGGACCCAGTACTTC
CDR3aa: CASSGIAGEQDRTQYF

v_gene: TRBV7-9
abundance: NA
d_gene: NA
j_gene: TRBJ1-4
CDR3nt: TGTGCCAGCAGCTTAGATTTGTCCTCTAATGAAAAACTGTTTTTT
CDR3aa: CASSLDLSSNEKLFF

v_gene: TRBV29-1
abundance: NA
d_gene: NA
j_gene: TRBJ1-2
CDR3nt: TGCAGCGTTGACGCACTCAACTATGGCTACACCTTC
CDR3aa: CSVDALNYGYTF

v_gene: TRBV4-3
abundance: NA
d_gene: TRBD1
j_gene: TRBJ2-2
CDR3nt: TGCGCCAGCAGCCGCGGACAGGGGTACACCGGGGAGCTGTTTTTT
CDR3aa: CASSRGQGYTGELFF

v_gene: TRBV15
abundance: NA
d_gene: NA
j_gene: TRBJ1-3
CDR3nt: TGTGCCACCAGCAGAGATCTCACGGTTAACTCTGGAAACACCATATATTTT
CDR3aa: CATSRDLTVNSGNTIYF

v_gene: TRBV2
abundance: NA
d_gene: NA
j_gene: TRBJ2-2
CDR3nt: TGTGCCAGCAGTGAAGCGCTTAAGGGTGGGGAGCTGTTTTTT
CDR3aa: CASSEALKGGELFF

v_gene: TRBV4-1
abundance: NA
d_gene: NA
j_gene: TRBJ2-3
CDR3nt: TGCGCCAGCAGCCAAGGGACCAACATCCTTAGCACAGATACGCAGTATTTT
CDR3aa: CASSQGTNILSTDTQYF

v_gene: TRBV7-3
abundance: NA
d_gene: NA
j_gene: TRBJ2-5
CDR3nt: TGTGCCAGCAGCTTAAAAGGGGCGGGGCCGGAGGAGACCCAGTACTTC
CDR3aa: CASSLKGAGPEETQYF

v_gene: TRBV28
abundance: NA
d_gene: TRBD1
j_gene: TRBJ1-1
CDR3nt: TGTGCCAGCAGGGACAGGCTGAACACTGAAGCTTTCTTT
CDR3aa: CASRDRLNTEAFF

v_gene: TRBV6-6
abundance: NA
d_gene: NA
j_gene: TRBJ1-5
CDR3nt: TGTGCCAGCAGAGCCGGGAGTAGCAATCAGCCCCAGCATTTT
CDR3aa: CASRAGSSNQPQHF

v_gene: TRBV7-3
abundance: few
d_gene: NA
j_gene: TRBJ2-2
CDR3nt: TGTGCCAGCAGCTTAACGGGGCCAGCCACCGGGGAGCTGTTTTTT
CDR3aa: CASSLTGPATGELFF

v_gene: TRBV19
abundance: NA
d_gene: NA
j_gene: TRBJ1-4
CDR3nt: TGTGCCAGTACGAAGACAGAGAGGCGTGAAAAACTGTTTTTT
CDR3aa: CASTKTERREKLFF

v_gene: TRBV5-1
abundance: NA
d_gene: TRBD1
j_gene: TRBJ1-3
CDR3nt: TGCGCCAGCAGCTTGGGGTCGGACAGGGCCGGAAACACCATATATTTT
CDR3aa: CASSLGSDRAGNTIYF

v_gene: TRBV15
abundance: once
d_gene: NA
j_gene: TRBJ1-2
CDR3nt: TGTGCCACCAGCAGAGATAACTACGATGGCTACACCTTC
CDR3aa: CATSRDNYDGYTF

v_gene: TRBV6-5
abundance: NA
d_gene: NA
j_gene: TRBJ1-1
CDR3nt: TGTGCCAGCAGTTCCCCCGACACTAGGCGAACTGAAGCTTTCTTT
CDR3aa: CASSSPDTRRTEAFF

v_gene: TRBV7-3
abundance: NA
d_gene: TRBD1
j_gene: TRBJ2-3
CDR3nt: TGTGCCAGCAGCTTAGGGACAGCCTGGGGCACAGATACGCAGTATTTT
CDR3aa: CASSLGTAWGTDTQYF

v_gene: TRBV6-6
abundance: NA
d_gene: NA
j_gene: TRBJ1-1
CDR3nt: TGTGCCATCCAATCATTCGTGGGGAGTGAAGCTTTCTTT
CDR3aa: CAIQSFVGSEAFF

v_gene: TRBV19
abundance: NA
d_gene: NA
j_gene: TRBJ1-5
CDR3nt: TGTGCCAGTACTGATCAGCCCCAGCATTTT
CDR3aa: CASTDQPQHF

v_gene: TRBV6-6
abundance: NA
d_gene: NA
j_gene: TRBJ1-1
CDR3nt: TGTGCCAGCAGTTACTCGACTGACACTGAAGCTTTCTTT
CDR3aa: CASSYSTDTEAFF

v_gene: TRBV11-3
abundance: NA
d_gene: NA
j_gene: TRBJ2-1
CDR3nt: TGTGCCAGCAGCTTAGACGGGGATGAGCAGTTCTTC
CDR3aa: CASSLDGDEQFF

v_gene: TRBV13
abundance: NA
d_gene: NA
j_gene: TRBJ2-7
CDR3nt: TGTGCCAGCAGCTTAGGCCGGGACCCGGTTGCATACGAGCAGTACTTC
CDR3aa: CASSLGRDPVAYEQYF

v_gene: TRBV28
abundance: NA
d_gene: TRBD1
j_gene: TRBJ2-1
CDR3nt: TGTGCCAGCAAGTTGGGACAGGGGTACAATGAGCAGTTCTTC
CDR3aa: CASKLGQGYNEQFF

v_gene: TRBV7-3
abundance: NA
d_gene: NA
j_gene: TRBJ1-1
CDR3nt: TGTGCCAGCAGCTTATCCCCAGGGATGAACACTGAAGCTTTCTTT
CDR3aa: CASSLSPGMNTEAFF

v_gene: TRBV5-3
abundance: NA
d_gene: NA
j_gene: TRBJ2-1
CDR3nt: TGTGCCAGAAGCCCCGCGGGGAGGTTCTTC
CDR3aa: CARSPAGRFF

v_gene: TRBV28
abundance: NA
d_gene: NA
j_gene: TRBJ2-1
CDR3nt: TGTGCCAGCAGTTTATCTGGCGGGGGCTACTCCTACAATGAGCAGTTCTTC
CDR3aa: CASSLSGGGYSYNEQFF

v_gene: TRBV19
abundance: once
d_gene: NA
j_gene: TRBJ2-3
CDR3nt: TGTGCCAGTAGTATAGATCCTTCTACCACAGATACGCAGTATTTT
CDR3aa: CASSIDPSTTDTQYF

v_gene: TRBV7-9
abundance: NA
d_gene: TRBD1
j_gene: TRBJ1-2
CDR3nt: TGTGCCGGTACAGGGGACTCTAACTATGGCTACACCTTC
CDR3aa: CAGTGDSNYGYTF

v_gene: TRBV19
abundance: NA
d_gene: NA
j_gene: TRBJ1-2
CDR3nt: TGTGCCAGTAACACAGGAAACGGGGGCTACACCTTC
CDR3aa: CASNTGNGGYTF

v_gene: TRBV30
abundance: NA
d_gene: NA
j_gene: TRBJ1-5
CDR3nt: TGTGCCTGGAGTGGACATATCAGCAATCAGCCCCAGCATTTT
CDR3aa: CAWSGHISNQPQHF

v_gene: TRBV6-6
abundance: once
d_gene: TRBD1
j_gene: TRBJ2-3
CDR3nt: TGTGCCAGCAGTTACCAGGGGGCGCGTGCAGATACGCAGTATTTT
CDR3aa: CASSYQGARADTQYF